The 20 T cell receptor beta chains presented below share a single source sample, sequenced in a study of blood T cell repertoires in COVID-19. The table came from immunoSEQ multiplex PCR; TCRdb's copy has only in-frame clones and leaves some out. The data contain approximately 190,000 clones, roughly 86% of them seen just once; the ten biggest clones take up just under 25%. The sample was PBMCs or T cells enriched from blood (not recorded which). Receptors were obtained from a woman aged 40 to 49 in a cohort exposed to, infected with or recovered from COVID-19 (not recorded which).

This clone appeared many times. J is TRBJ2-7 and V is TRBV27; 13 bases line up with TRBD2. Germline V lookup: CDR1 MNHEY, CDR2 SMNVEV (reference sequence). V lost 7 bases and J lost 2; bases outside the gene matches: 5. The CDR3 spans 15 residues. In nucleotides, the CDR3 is TGTGCCAGCAAAGAGGGACTAGCGGGAACCTACGAGCAGTACTTC. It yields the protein CASKEGLAGTYEQYF.

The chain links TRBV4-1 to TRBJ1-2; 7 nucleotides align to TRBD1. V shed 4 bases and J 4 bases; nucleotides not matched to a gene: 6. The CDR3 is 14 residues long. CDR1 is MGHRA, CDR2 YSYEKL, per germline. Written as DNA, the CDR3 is TGCGCCAGCAGCCCGAGACAGGGACCCTATGGCTACACCTTC. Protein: CASSPRQGPYGYTF.

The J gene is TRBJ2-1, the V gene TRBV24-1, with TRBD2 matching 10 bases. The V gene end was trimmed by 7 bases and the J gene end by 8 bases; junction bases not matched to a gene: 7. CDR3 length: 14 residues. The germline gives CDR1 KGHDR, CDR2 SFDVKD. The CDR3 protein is CATSQREGIDEQFF. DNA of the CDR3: TGTGCCACCAGCCAGCGGGAGGGCATCGATGAGCAGTTCTTC.

CDR3: CASSESPYSGNTIYF. CDR3 bases: TGTGCCAGCAGTGAGTCCCCGTACTCTGGAAACACCATATATTTT. V usage is TRBV25-1 and J usage is TRBJ1-3; unclear D gene. The CDR3 spans 15 residues. Germline V gene lookup returns CDR1 MGHDK and CDR2 SYGVNS. V lost 3 bases to trimming and J lost 0 bases, with 9 bases between them.

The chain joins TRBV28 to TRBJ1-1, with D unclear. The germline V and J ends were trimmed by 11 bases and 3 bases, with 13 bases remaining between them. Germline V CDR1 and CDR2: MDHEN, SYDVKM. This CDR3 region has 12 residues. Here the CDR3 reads CASLRRDTEAFF. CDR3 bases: TGTGCCTCTCTGCGTCGGGACACTGAAGCTTTCTTT.

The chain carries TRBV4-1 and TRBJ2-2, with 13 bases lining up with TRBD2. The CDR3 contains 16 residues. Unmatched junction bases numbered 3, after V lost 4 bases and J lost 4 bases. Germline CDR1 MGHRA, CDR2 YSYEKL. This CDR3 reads CASSPRLAGGTGELFF. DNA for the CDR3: TGCGCCAGCAGCCCCAGACTAGCGGGAGGCACCGGGGAGCTGTTTTTT.

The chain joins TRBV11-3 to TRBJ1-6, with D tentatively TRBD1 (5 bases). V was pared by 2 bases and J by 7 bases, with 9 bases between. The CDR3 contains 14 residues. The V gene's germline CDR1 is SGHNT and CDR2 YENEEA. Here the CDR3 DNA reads TGTGCCAGCAGCTTAAAGGGGCACAATTCACCCCTCCACTTT. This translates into CASSLKGHNSPLHF. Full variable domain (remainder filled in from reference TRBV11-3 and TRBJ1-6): EAGVVQSPRYKIIEKKQPVAFWCNPISGHNTLYWYLQNLGQGPELLIRYENEEAVDDSQLPKDRFSAERLKGVDSTLKIQPAELGDSAVYLCASSLKGHNSPLHFGNGTRLTVT.

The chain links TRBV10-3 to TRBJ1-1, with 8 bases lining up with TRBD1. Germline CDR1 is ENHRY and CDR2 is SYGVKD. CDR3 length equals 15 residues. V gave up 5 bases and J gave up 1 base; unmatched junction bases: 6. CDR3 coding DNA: TGTGCCATCAGTATTGAGACAGGGGCGAACACTGAAGCTTTCTTT. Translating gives CAISIETGANTEAFF.

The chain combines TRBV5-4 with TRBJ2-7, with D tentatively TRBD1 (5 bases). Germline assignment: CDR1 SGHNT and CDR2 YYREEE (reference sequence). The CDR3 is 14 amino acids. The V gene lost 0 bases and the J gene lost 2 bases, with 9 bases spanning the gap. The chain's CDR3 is CASSLAKGTYEQYF. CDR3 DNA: TGTGCCAGCAGCTTGGCAAAGGGGACCTACGAGCAGTACTTC.

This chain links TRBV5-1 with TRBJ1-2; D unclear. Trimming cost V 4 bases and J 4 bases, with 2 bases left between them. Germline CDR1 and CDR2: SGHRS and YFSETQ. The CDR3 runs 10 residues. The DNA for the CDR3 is TGCGCCAGCAGCCTCTATGGCTACACCTTC. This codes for CASSLYGYTF.

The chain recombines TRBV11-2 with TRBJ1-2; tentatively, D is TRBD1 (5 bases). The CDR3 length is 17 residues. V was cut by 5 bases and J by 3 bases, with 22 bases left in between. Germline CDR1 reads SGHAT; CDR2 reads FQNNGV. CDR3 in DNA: TGTGCCAGCAGCCTACTCGCTGGTCAGGGTCTGGACTATGGCTACACCTTC. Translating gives CASSLLAGQGLDYGYTF.

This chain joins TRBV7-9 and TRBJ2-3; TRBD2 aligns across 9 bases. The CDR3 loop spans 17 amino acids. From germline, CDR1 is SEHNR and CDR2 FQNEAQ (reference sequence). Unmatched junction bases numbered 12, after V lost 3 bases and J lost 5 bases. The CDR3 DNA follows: TGTGCCAGCAGCTTCGATCCTAGCGGGGCCATGAGAGATACGCAGTATTTT. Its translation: CASSFDPSGAMRDTQYF. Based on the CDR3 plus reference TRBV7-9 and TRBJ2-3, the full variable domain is DTGVSQNPRHKITKRGQNVTFRCDPISEHNRLYWYRQTLGQGPEFLTYFQNEAQLEKSRLLSDRFSAERPKGSFSTLEIQRTEQGDSAMYLCASSFDPSGAMRDTQYFGPGTRLTVL.

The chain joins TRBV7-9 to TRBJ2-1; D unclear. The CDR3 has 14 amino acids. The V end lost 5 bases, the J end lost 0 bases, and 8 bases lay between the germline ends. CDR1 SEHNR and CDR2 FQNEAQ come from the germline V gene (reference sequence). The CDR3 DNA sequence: TGTGCCAGCAGCCTCCTAGGCTCCTACAATGAGCAGTTCTTC. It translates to CASSLLGSYNEQFF.

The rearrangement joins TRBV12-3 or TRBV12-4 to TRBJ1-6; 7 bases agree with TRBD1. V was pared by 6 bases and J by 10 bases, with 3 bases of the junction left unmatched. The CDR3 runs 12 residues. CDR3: CASSGTESPLHF. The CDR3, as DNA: TGTGCCAGCAGCGGGACAGAATCACCCCTCCACTTT.

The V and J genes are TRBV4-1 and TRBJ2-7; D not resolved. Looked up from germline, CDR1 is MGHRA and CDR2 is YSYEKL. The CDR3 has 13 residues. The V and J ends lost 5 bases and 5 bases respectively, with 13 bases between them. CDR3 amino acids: CASSLPYRDEQYF. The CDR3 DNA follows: TGCGCCAGCAGCTTACCATACCGGGACGAGCAGTACTTC.

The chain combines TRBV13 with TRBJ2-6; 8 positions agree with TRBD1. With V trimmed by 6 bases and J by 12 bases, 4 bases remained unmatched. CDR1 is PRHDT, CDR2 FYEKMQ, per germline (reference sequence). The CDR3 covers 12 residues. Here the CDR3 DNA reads TGTGCCAGCAGGAGACAGGGGACCGTCCTGACTTTC. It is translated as CASRRQGTVLTF.

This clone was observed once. DNA of the CDR3: TGCAGCGTTGAAGGAGAGGCTAGCGGGAGTCTCAATGAGCAGTTCTTC. It yields the protein CSVEGEASGSLNEQFF. This chain joins TRBV29-1 and TRBJ2-1; 10 bases line up with TRBD2. Germline CDR1 reads SQVTM; CDR2 reads ANQGSEA. The ends lost 1 base at V and 6 bases at J; junction bases unmatched: 9. The CDR3 is 16 residues long.

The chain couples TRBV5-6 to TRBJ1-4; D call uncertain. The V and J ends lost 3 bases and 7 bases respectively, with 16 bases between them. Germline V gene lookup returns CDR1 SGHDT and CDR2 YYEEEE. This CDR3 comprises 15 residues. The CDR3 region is CASSYGRPSSEKLFF. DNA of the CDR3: TGTGCCAGCAGCTATGGCAGGCCTTCGAGTGAAAAACTGTTTTTT.

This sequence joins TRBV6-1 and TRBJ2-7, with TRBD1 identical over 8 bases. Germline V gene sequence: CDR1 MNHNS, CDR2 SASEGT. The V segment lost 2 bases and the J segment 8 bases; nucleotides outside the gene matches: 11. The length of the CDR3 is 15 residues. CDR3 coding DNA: TGTGCCAGCAGTGAAAGTGCCGGGACAGGCATCCAGCAGTACTTC. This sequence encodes CASSESAGTGIQQYF.

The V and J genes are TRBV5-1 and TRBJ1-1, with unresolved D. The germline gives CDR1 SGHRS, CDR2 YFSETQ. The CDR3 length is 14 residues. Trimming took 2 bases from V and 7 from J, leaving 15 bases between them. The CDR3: CASSFGGRLVEAFF. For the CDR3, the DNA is TGCGCCAGCAGCTTCGGAGGTCGCTTAGTTGAAGCTTTCTTT. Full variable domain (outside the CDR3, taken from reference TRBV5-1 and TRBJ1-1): KAGVTQTPRYLIKTRGQQVTLSCSPISGHRSVSWYQQTPGQGLQFLFEYFSETQRNKGNFPGRFSGRQFSNSRSEMNVSTLELGDSALYLCASSFGGRLVEAFFGQGTRLTVV.